This entry describes one T cell receptor (beta chain). What it binds is not known. Libraries were prepared by immunoSEQ multiplex PCR; TCRdb keeps only in-frame clonotypes and omits some of them. The data show around 17,000 clones, approximately 71% seen once. These data are taken from a study of neoadjuvant anti-PD-1 for oral cavity cancer. Study summary: Non-progressing patients received a fourth nivolumab dose near day 43, then surgery on days 50-56. Findings and caveats of the study: Higher pretreatment blood Treg/Th17 ratios correlated with higher pretreatment blood and lower post-treatment tumor TCRbeta clonality. PBMC Gini-index clonality exceeded responders' in non-responders post-nivolumab. Each response group had just a few patients in TCR analyses.

Trimming pared 8 bases from V and 5 bases from J, leaving 15 bases between. Germline V gene sequence: CDR1 LNHDA, CDR2 SQIVND (reference sequence). The CDR3 consists of 13 residues. The source is a person between 35 and 79 years old with oral cavity squamous cell carcinoma. The J gene is TRBJ1-1, the V gene TRBV19; possible D gene TRBD1, 6 bases. The material sequenced was PBMCs, taken before nivolumab (anti-PD-1) treatment. The CDR3 is CASGSGARTEAFF. For the CDR3, the DNA is TGTGCCAGTGGGTCGGGGGCGAGAACTGAAGCTTTCTTT.